The entry that follows covers one TCR beta chain sequence. The data originate from a study of blood T cell repertoires in COVID-19. On the study more broadly: PBMCs, B-cell-depleted T cells, or T cells provided the cDNA or gDNA that made up the material.

Sequencing used immunoSEQ multiplex PCR; TCRdb keeps in-frame clones, though not all of them. The table includes about 250,000 clones, just over 85% detected once. This clonotype was obtained from a man aged 40-49 years who had recovered from COVID-19. Sequencing was done on a sample of PBMCs or T cells enriched from blood (not recorded which).

CDR3 DNA: TGTGCCAGCAGCCCAGACAGTAACTATGGCTACACCTTC. Translating gives CASSPDSNYGYTF. The chain couples TRBV7-3 to TRBJ1-2, with D maybe TRBD1 (5 bases). The CDR3 is 13 amino acids. V gave up 5 bases and J gave up 1 base, with 8 bases separating them. CDR1 and CDR2 (germline): SGHTA, FQGTGA.